This T cell receptor beta chain was recovered during a study of blood T cell repertoires in COVID-19. Study context: Both acute and convalescent COVID-19 samples were obtained from the United States, Italy and Spain. In each case, the material was cDNA or gDNA derived from T cells, B-cell-depleted T cells, or PBMCs.

This CDR3 spans 17 amino acids. Looked up from germline, CDR1 is SGHKS and CDR2 is YYEKEE (reference sequence). The J segment lost 5 bases and the V segment lost 0 bases, leaving 9 bases of the junction unmatched. Sequenced by immunoSEQ multiplex PCR; TCRdb stores in-frame clones only, minus some. The table has about 210,000 clones, around nine tenths seen once. Sequenced input: peripheral blood. The gene calls are TRBV5-5 and TRBJ1-4; 8 bases fit TRBD1. The receptor's source is a man between 18 and 29 years old with active or convalescent COVID-19. The CDR3 DNA reads TGTGCCAGCAGCTTGGTGGGACAGGTCGGGGAAAATGAAAAACTGTTTTTT. Amino acids: CASSLVGQVGENEKLFF.